This paragraph reports one T cell receptor (beta chain). Its specificity is unknown. This specimen belongs to a study of cytomegalovirus exposure and HLA in healthy donors. Study-wide findings and caveats: As confirmed in vitro, a few CMV-associated chains were specific for CMV antigens. In the roughly 110 validation repertoires, about 94% of cluster scores exceeded 0, per a later analysis. The study designated 150 to 200 TCR beta chains cytomegalovirus-associated.

This table comes from immunoSEQ multiplex PCR, and its TCRdb copy is limited to in-frame clones, with some not included. The profile shows 130,000 to 150,000 clones, approximately 88% of them singletons. The receptor's source is a man between 18 and 29 years old in good health and CMV-seropositive. The sequenced sample was PBMCs.

The CDR3 DNA follows: TGCGCCAGCAGCCAAGATAGTTTCTCCTCTGAGCAGTTCTTC. Protein sequence: CASSQDSFSSEQFF. The V call is TRBV4-1, the J call TRBJ2-1; D uncertain. Looked up from germline, CDR1 is MGHRA and CDR2 is YSYEKL. This CDR3 region has 14 residues. V lost 0 bases to trimming and J lost 9 bases, with 12 bases between them.